These 8 T cell receptor beta chains were sequenced from one sample in a study of shared clonotypes between healthy human individuals. Only in-frame clones appear in the TCRdb table, and some are missing; sequencing was by immunoSEQ multiplex PCR. The data hold millions of clones, with around nine tenths observed a single time. Sequences were obtained from naive CD4+ T cells sorted from blood. The sample's subset: CD45RA+ positively selected. These receptors all come from a young man in good health.

This chain joins TRBV4-2 and TRBJ1-4; D is uncertain. The CDR3 sequence is 12 residues long. Germline values: CDR1 LGHNA, CDR2 YNFKEQ. V shed 9 bases and J shed 10 bases, with 15 bases lying between them. CDR3 in amino acids: CASQRDSAKLFF. The CDR3 DNA reads as TGTGCCAGTCAAAGAGATTCGGCAAAACTGTTTTTT.

The chain recombines TRBV27 with TRBJ1-5, with 7 bases that match TRBD1. J was trimmed by 4 bases and V by 5 bases; bases with no gene match: 8. The CDR3 runs 15 residues. Germline-derived CDR1 and CDR2 are MNHEY and SMNVEV (reference sequence). Here the CDR3 reads CASSPGTVTNQPQHF. CDR3 DNA: TGTGCCAGCAGTCCGGGGACAGTAACTAATCAGCCCCAGCATTTT.

The chain combines TRBV7-9 with TRBJ1-2; D is unresolved. The V end was cut by 1 base, the J end by 8 bases, with 11 bases between. The CDR3 length is 13 residues. Germline lookup yields CDR1 SEHNR and CDR2 FQNEAQ (reference sequence). The CDR3 region has the DNA TGTGCCAGCAGCTTAGAGGCGGGATTGGGCTACACCTTC. Amino acid sequence: CASSLEAGLGYTF.

The chain carries TRBV5-1 and TRBJ1-3, with D possibly TRBD1 on 5 matching bases. The germline CDR1 and CDR2 sequences are SGHRS and YFSETQ. The CDR3 covers 14 residues. V was trimmed by 4 bases and J by 8 bases, leaving 16 bases between them. CDR3 DNA: TGCGCCAGCAGCCCCGACAGTCCCAAGGACACCATATATTTT. Translating it yields CASSPDSPKDTIYF.

The J gene is TRBJ1-1, the V gene TRBV5-1, with TRBD1 identical over 7 bases. The CDR3 is 15 residues long. With 0 bases clipped from V and 5 bases from J, the junction kept 7 bases outside the gene matches. In germline, CDR1 is SGHRS, CDR2 YFSETQ. CDR3 sequence (DNA): TGCGCCAGCAGCTTGGCCGCAGGGGGTCGTACTGAAGCTTTCTTT. Protein sequence: CASSLAAGGRTEAFF.

This chain connects TRBV30 to TRBJ2-1, with 10 bases fitting TRBD2. J gave up 5 bases and V 0 bases, and 7 bases lay outside the gene matches. The CDR3 totals 16 residues. CDR1 GTSNPN and CDR2 SVGIG come from the germline V gene (reference sequence). The chain's CDR3 is CAWSVRGLAGDNEQFF. CDR3 DNA sequence: TGTGCCTGGAGTGTTCGAGGTCTAGCGGGAGACAATGAGCAGTTCTTC.

The chain links TRBV5-1 to TRBJ2-7, with TRBD2 matching 8 bases. The CDR3 has 15 residues. The V and J ends lost 4 bases and 3 bases, in that order; junction bases with no gene match: 9. Germline-derived CDR1 and CDR2 are SGHRS and YFSETQ. CDR3 coding DNA: TGCGCCAGCAGCCGGGGGGGCCTCGACATCTACGAGCAGTACTTC. As protein: CASSRGGLDIYEQYF.

This chain uses TRBV6-1 with TRBJ2-5; D is perhaps TRBD2 (7 bases). The V gene's germline CDR1 is MNHNS and CDR2 SASEGT. The length of the CDR3 is 14 residues. Trimming cost V 5 bases and J 5 bases, with 15 bases left between them. The CDR3: CASSTTGRGETQYF. Here the CDR3 DNA reads TGTGCCAGCAGTACAACAGGGCGGGGGGAGACCCAGTACTTC.